The next 29 T cell receptor beta chains were all read from a single sample in a study of T cell responses to AZD1222 COVID-19 vaccine. Measured with immunoSEQ multiplex PCR; TCRdb has only the in-frame clones, and not every one. The data contain tens of thousands of clones, 89% of them singletons. This material consisted of peripheral blood, taken 28 days after the second AZD1222 dose. The receptors derive from an adult who received the AZD1222 COVID-19 vaccine.

V gene TRBV4-3 combines with J gene TRBJ1-6; TRBD1 is a possible D gene (5 bases). Trimming left V 1 base short and J 8 bases short, with 12 bases between. CDR3 length equals 15 residues. Germline CDR1 is LGHNA and CDR2 is YSLEER. The CDR3 DNA sequence: TGCGCCAGCAGCCAAGTTGGGGGTAAGGATTCACCCCTCCACTTT. Translation gives CASSQVGGKDSPLHF.

Relative to its sample, this clone is medium-sized. The chain joins TRBV6-4 to TRBJ2-3; 11 nucleotides align to TRBD2. This CDR3 contains 15 residues. Trimming took 0 bases from V and 4 from J; bases not matched to a gene: 0. Germline-derived CDR1 and CDR2 are MRHNA and SNTAGT. The CDR3 DNA reads TGTGCCAGCAGTGACTCTAGCGGGGGGGCAGATACGCAGTATTTT. Residues: CASSDSSGGADTQYF.

CDR3 nucleotides: TGTGCCAGTCAATACAGGGGCAATCAGCCCCAGCATTTT. Encoded protein: CASQYRGNQPQHF. The V gene is TRBV19, the J gene TRBJ1-5, with D perhaps matching TRBD1 (6 bases). Germline V gene sequence: CDR1 LNHDA, CDR2 SQIVND (reference sequence). The CDR3 runs 13 residues. Deletions cut 8 bases from V and 2 bases from J, with 10 bases between.

The V gene is TRBV5-6, the J gene TRBJ1-4; no definite D call. Trimming cost V 5 bases and J 0 bases, with 11 bases left between them. This CDR3 is 15 amino acids long. Germline CDR1 and CDR2: SGHDT and YYEEEE. CDR3 in amino acids: CASRSQLATNEKLFF. CDR3 coding DNA: TGTGCCAGCAGATCACAACTTGCAACTAATGAAAAACTGTTTTTT.

V usage is TRBV5-1 and J usage is TRBJ1-2; TRBD1 aligns across 7 bases. The J segment lost 4 bases and the V segment lost 4 bases, leaving 10 bases of the junction unmatched. This CDR3 has 15 amino acids. Germline lookup yields CDR1 SGHRS and CDR2 YFSETQ. The CDR3 sequence is CASSRGQTSGYGYTF. The CDR3 nucleotides read TGCGCCAGCAGCCGGGGACAGACCTCTGGCTATGGCTACACCTTC.

The chain combines TRBV5-4 with TRBJ1-2, with 9 bases that match TRBD1. CDR1 is SGHNT and CDR2 is YYREEE in the germline V gene (reference sequence). The CDR3 totals 14 residues. V lost 5 bases to trimming and J lost 5 bases; unmatched junction nucleotides: 7. In DNA form, the CDR3 reads TGTGCCAGCAGTTCGGACAGGGGCGTATATGGCTACACCTTC. Its translation is CASSSDRGVYGYTF.

The gene calls are TRBV3-1 (or the pseudogene TRBV3-2) and TRBJ1-2, with D unclear. Germline V gives CDR1 LGHDT, CDR2 YNNKEL (reference sequence). V lost 0 bases and J lost 4, with 15 bases in between. The CDR3 extends over 16 amino acids. The CDR3: CASSQDSRFAGYGYTF. For the CDR3, the DNA is TGTGCCAGCAGCCAAGATTCGCGGTTCGCCGGCTATGGCTACACCTTC.

The chain combines TRBV9 with TRBJ1-2, with D perhaps TRBD1 (6 bases). Trimming pared 0 bases from V and 7 bases from J, leaving 16 bases between. Germline CDR1 SGDLS, CDR2 YYNGEE. This CDR3 is built from 15 residues. CDR3 in amino acids: CASSVDPGASRGYTF. CDR3 nucleotide sequence: TGTGCCAGCAGCGTAGATCCGGGGGCGAGCCGTGGCTACACCTTC.

The chain couples TRBV11-2 to TRBJ2-5; D unclear. The germline V and J ends were trimmed by 0 bases and 1 base, with 12 bases remaining between them. Germline V gene sequence: CDR1 SGHAT, CDR2 FQNNGV. CDR3 length: 16 amino acids. CDR3 nucleotide sequence: TGTGCCAGCAGCTTAGATAGGGTAGACGCCCAAGAGACCCAGTACTTC. It codes for CASSLDRVDAQETQYF. The entire variable domain, with the rest obtained from reference TRBV11-2 and TRBJ2-5, is as follows: EAGVAQSPRYKIIEKRQSVAFWCNPISGHATLYWYQQILGQGPKLLIQFQNNGVVDDSQLPKDRFSAERLKGVDSTLKIQPAKLEDSAVYLCASSLDRVDAQETQYFGPGTRLLVL.

This clone was found once. V and J are TRBV19 and TRBJ1-4; no firm D call. The ends were cut back, 7 bases at V and 3 bases at J, with 9 bases in the middle. This CDR3 is 13 amino acids long. CDR1 and CDR2 (germline): LNHDA, SQIVND (reference sequence). The CDR3 protein is CASTPYPNEKLFF. The CDR3 coding sequence is TGTGCCAGTACCCCGTACCCTAATGAAAAACTGTTTTTT.

The V call is TRBV3-1 (or the pseudogene TRBV3-2), the J call TRBJ2-1; D might be TRBD2 (5 bases). V gave up 4 bases and J gave up 4 bases, with 14 bases separating them. CDR3 length equals 15 residues. Germline V lookup: CDR1 LGHDT, CDR2 YNNKEL (reference sequence). In nucleotides, the CDR3 is TGTGCCAGCAGCCCCGGCGGGCCCGGGTACAATGAGCAGTTCTTC. Its translation: CASSPGGPGYNEQFF.

This chain uses TRBV2 with TRBJ1-5, with D maybe TRBD1 (5 bases). Germline CDR1 and CDR2: SNHLY and FYNNEI. Trimming stripped 5 bases from V and 0 bases from J, with 17 bases between. This CDR3 region has 17 residues. The chain's CDR3 is CASSSGKQEYSNQPQHF. The CDR3 region has the DNA TGTGCCAGCAGTTCGGGAAAACAGGAATATAGCAATCAGCCCCAGCATTTT. Looking up the rest from reference TRBV2 and TRBJ1-5 gives the full variable domain: EPEVTQTPSHQVTQMGQEVILRCVPISNHLYFYWYRQILGQKVEFLVSFYNNEISEKSEIFDDQFSVERPDGSNFTLKIRSTKLEDSAMYFCASSSGKQEYSNQPQHFGDGTRLSIL.

V usage is TRBV4-2 and J usage is TRBJ2-3; unclear D gene. The CDR3 runs to 15 residues. Germline-derived CDR1 and CDR2 are LGHNA and YNFKEQ. The ends were cut back, 1 base at V and 2 bases at J, with 10 bases in the middle. The CDR3 region is CASSQVLSYTDTQYF. The CDR3, as DNA: TGTGCCAGCAGCCAAGTGCTTAGCTACACAGATACGCAGTATTTT.

The chain uses TRBV11-3 and TRBJ1-1; D remains ambiguous. Trimming shortened V by 0 bases and J by 3 bases, and 8 bases separated the two germline ends. Germline-derived CDR1 and CDR2 are SGHNT and YENEEA. This CDR3 is 14 amino acids long. The CDR3 sequence is CASSLEGGDTEAFF. CDR3 in DNA: TGTGCCAGCAGCTTAGAAGGTGGGGACACTGAAGCTTTCTTT.

This clone was detected once. The rearrangement uses TRBV7-2 and TRBJ1-5; D is uncertain. V was trimmed by 2 bases and J by 7 bases, leaving 12 bases between them. Germline V CDR1 and CDR2: SGHTA, FQGNSA. The CDR3 runs 14 residues. DNA of the CDR3: TGTGCCAGCAGCTTACACCCGGGGTCCCAGCCCCAGCATTTT. Translating it yields CASSLHPGSQPQHF.

The chain employs TRBV3-1 (or the pseudogene TRBV3-2) and TRBJ2-3, with 8 bases aligning to TRBD1. Trimming at V came to 2 bases and at J to 3 bases, leaving 7 bases not matched to a gene. There are 16 residues in the CDR3. Germline-derived CDR1 and CDR2 are LGHDT and YNNKEL (reference sequence). In DNA, the CDR3 is TGTGCCAGCAGCCAAAGGGGGACAGGAATAACAGATACGCAGTATTTT. Protein product: CASSQRGTGITDTQYF.

This sequence joins TRBV7-9 and TRBJ1-6; 7 bases align to TRBD1. Trimming took 5 bases from V and 4 from J; bases not matched to a gene: 5. The CDR3 length is 15 residues. Germline CDR1 and CDR2: SEHNR and FQNEAQ (reference sequence). The CDR3 reads CASSRTGDYNSPLHF. The CDR3 DNA reads TGTGCCAGCAGCCGTACAGGGGATTATAATTCACCCCTCCACTTT.

This clone was observed once. J is TRBJ2-7 and V is TRBV12-3 or TRBV12-4, with TRBD2 as a possible D gene (7 bases). This CDR3 has 12 amino acids. Trimming cost V 7 bases and J 7 bases, with 14 bases left between them. The CDR3 DNA sequence: TGTGCCAGCACCCCGGGGGGCGAAGAGCAGTACTTC. It codes for CASTPGGEEQYF.

This clone was picked up one time. The chain is built from TRBV28 and TRBJ2-3; 13 nucleotides match TRBD2. Germline assignment: CDR1 MDHEN and CDR2 SYDVKM. This CDR3 is built from 16 residues. V was pared by 4 bases and J by 6 bases, with 7 bases of the junction left unmatched. CDR3 residues: CASSSGLAGAWDTQYF. For the CDR3, the DNA is TGTGCCAGCAGTTCTGGACTAGCGGGGGCCTGGGATACGCAGTATTTT. Filled out from reference TRBV28 and TRBJ2-3, the complete variable domain reads DVKVTQSSRYLVKRTGEKVFLECVQDMDHENMFWYRQDPGLGLRLIYFSYDVKMKEKGDIPEGYSVSREKKERFSLILESASTNQTSMYLCASSSGLAGAWDTQYFGPGTRLTVL.

The V gene is TRBV7-3, the J gene TRBJ2-3; a possible D gene is TRBD2 (7 bases). The CDR3 extends over 14 amino acids. V was clipped by 4 bases and J by 4 bases, with 12 bases between them. Germline assignment: CDR1 SGHTA and CDR2 FQGTGA. The CDR3 nucleotides are TGTGCCAGCAGCTACGGGGGGCGAGCAGATACGCAGTATTTT. This encodes CASSYGGRADTQYF.

This rearrangement joins TRBV7-6 to TRBJ1-1; the D gene is possibly TRBD1 (5 bases). V was cut by 5 bases and J by 7 bases, with 11 bases left in between. This CDR3 is built from 12 residues. Germline V CDR1 and CDR2: SGHVS, FNYEAQ. In nucleotides, the CDR3 is TGTGCCAGCAGCCGTGGGGGTGATGAAGCTTTCTTT. Translating gives CASSRGGDEAFF.

This rearrangement joins TRBV29-1 to TRBJ2-1; TRBD1 aligns across 8 bases. This CDR3 region has 15 residues. With 3 bases clipped from V and 3 bases from J, the junction kept 7 bases outside the gene matches. Germline V gives CDR1 SQVTM, CDR2 ANQGSEA. The CDR3 region is CSVDSQGAVYNEQFF. For the CDR3, the DNA is TGCAGCGTTGACTCGCAGGGGGCGGTCTACAATGAGCAGTTCTTC.

The CDR3 region has the DNA TGTGCCAGCAGATGGGGGGGTGCTAATAATTCACCCCTCCACTTT. It encodes CASRWGGANNSPLHF. V usage is TRBV19 and J usage is TRBJ1-6, with TRBD1 as a possible D gene (5 bases). The CDR3 covers 15 residues. With 9 bases removed from V and 5 bases from J, the gap between germline ends came to 17 bases. Per germline, CDR1 LNHDA and CDR2 SQIVND (reference sequence). Full variable domain (outside the CDR3, taken from reference TRBV19 and TRBJ1-6): DGGITQSPKYLFRKEGQNVTLSCEQNLNHDAMYWYRQDPGQGLRLIYYSQIVNDFQKGDIAEGYSVSREKKESFPLTVTSAQKNPTAFYLCASRWGGANNSPLHFGNGTRLTVT.

The chain combines TRBV7-9 with TRBJ1-5; D remains unclear. Per the germline V gene, CDR1 is SEHNR and CDR2 is FQNEAQ (reference sequence). The CDR3 sequence is 15 residues long. Trimming took off 5 bases at V and 0 bases at J, with 11 bases between the two ends. The CDR3 DNA reads as TGTGCCAGCAGCGTTAACGGGGATAGCAATCAGCCCCAGCATTTT. It specifies CASSVNGDSNQPQHF.

The gene calls are TRBV19 and TRBJ2-7; the D gene is possibly TRBD2 (5 bases). The V gene's germline CDR1 is LNHDA and CDR2 SQIVND (reference sequence). This CDR3 has 24 amino acids. Deletions cut 9 bases from V and 4 bases from J, with 49 bases between. The CDR3 bases are TGTGCCAGATCAAAGTGGCGGGTCGAACGGGAAAAAGCCTCTGTTCTATGTCAACCTTACGAGCAGTACGTC. It yields the protein CARSKWRVEREKASVLCQPYEQYV.

The chain employs TRBV19 and TRBJ1-1; D may be TRBD1 (6 bases). The CDR3 is 14 residues long. Germline V gene sequence: CDR1 LNHDA, CDR2 SQIVND (reference sequence). With 3 bases removed from V and 6 bases from J, the gap between germline ends came to 14 bases. The CDR3 reads CASSIVGGPAEAFF. Written as DNA, the CDR3 is TGTGCCAGTAGTATCGTTGGGGGCCCGGCTGAAGCTTTCTTT.

Only one count was recorded for this clone. The rearrangement links TRBV9 to TRBJ2-5; perhaps D is TRBD1 or TRBD2 (5 bases each). The germline V gene encodes CDR1 SGDLS and CDR2 YYNGEE. Trimming stripped 2 bases from V and 3 bases from J, with 11 bases between. The CDR3 is 14 amino acids. DNA of the CDR3: TGTGCCAGCAGCGTTCAGGGAGCGGAAGAGACCCAGTACTTC. Encoded protein: CASSVQGAEETQYF.

The gene calls are TRBV2 and TRBJ1-6; TRBD1 matches 7 bases. Germline CDR1 and CDR2: SNHLY and FYNNEI. V was pared by 7 bases and J by 7 bases, with 13 bases of the junction left unmatched. The CDR3 spans 16 residues. CDR3 protein: CASIQNGTEINSPLHF. The CDR3 nucleotides read TGTGCCAGCATTCAAAACGGGACAGAGATCAATTCACCCCTCCACTTT.

The J gene is TRBJ2-7, the V gene TRBV12-3 or TRBV12-4; 9 bases map to TRBD1. The CDR3 runs to 13 residues. After removal of 3 bases from V and 3 bases from J, the junction contained 0 bases not matched to a gene. The CDR3 DNA reads TGTGCCAGCAGTTTGGGACAGGGCTACGAGCAGTACGTC. Its translation is CASSLGQGYEQYV.